This paragraph covers one T cell receptor beta chain sequence. The clone's antigen remains unknown. Nothing much larger sits one base from this clone, and base qualities are not available. These data originate in a study of blood T cell repertoires in COVID-19 (dated by TCRdb to about 2020). With respect to the entire study: Samples covering the acute and convalescent phases of COVID-19 were provided by collaborators in the United States, Italy and Spain. The prospective study material was composed of cDNA or gDNA derived from T cells, B-cell-depleted T cells, or PBMCs. Deeply sampled blood TCRbeta repertoires from subjects exposed to, actively infected with, or recovered from COVID-19 were included in the dataset. A freely available public database, intended as a resource for researchers studying the immune response to SARS-CoV-2, is where the repertoires were released. Samples were obtained from the ongoing ImmuneRACE study (first 160 participants) and from roughly 1,300 subjects provided by 6 global collaborators. A de-identified subject ID, COVID-19 status, age in years and sex were almost always included in the sample metadata. Where available, HLA class I and class II types were obtained from metadata supplied by the sample provider rather than from assay-based typing.

As encoded in the germline V gene, CDR1 is MDHEN while CDR2 is SYDVKM. V sheds 8 bases and J sheds 9 bases, leaving 17 bases between their ends. The CDR3 runs 13 amino acids, cysteine and phenylalanine included. Only the CDR3 DNA is retained, 39 bases long and in frame from the first base. One collaborating source in Seattle enrolled patients while the patients were actively infected and followed the patients over time throughout the course of disease. Whole blood was collected in K2EDTA tubes by collaborating institutions according to the institutions' own protocols. For TCRbeta analysis, collaborators shipped samples in one of three forms: frozen whole blood, isolated PBMCs, or DNA extracted from either of those sample types. What the authors observed across the whole study: How much clinical and demographic metadata was included differed by source and by participant, and the metadata was provided uncurated.

The immunoSEQ Assay, a bias-controlled multiplex PCR, was used to amplify TCRbeta CDR3 regions from genomic DNA. On the authors' methods: The number of nucleated cells in each sample was estimated by amplification of reference gene primers within the assay. Sequence reads were collapsed and filtered to measure the absolute abundance of every unique TCRbeta CDR3 rearrangement. For each sample, productive Simpson clonality was calculated by taking the square root of Simpson's diversity index across productive rearrangements. TCRdb obtained this table from immuneACCESS and retained in-frame rearrangements with V and J assigned. These tables miss some clones; where compared with another copy, unresolved V genes account for less than half of the shortfall, and the remainder is unexplained. The V and J calls and clone size were taken over from that table, and D and trimming were inferred from the DNA. Within this sample are roughly 210,000 clones, with approximately 81% of them counted one time only. Under 12% of the sample is in the top ten clones.

This clonotype was obtained from an elderly woman with COVID-19, enrolled during active disease. Sequenced material: peripheral blood. The rearranged chain carries TRBV28 and TRBJ1-5; the D gene assignment is ambiguous. The sequenced DNA is TGTGCCAGCGCGCTGAGGCGAGTGGGGCCCCAGCATTTT. This is translated as CASALRRVGPQHF.